Sequencing of this T cell receptor beta chain was carried out in a study of cytomegalovirus exposure and HLA in healthy donors. Using immunoSEQ multiplex PCR, the repertoire was profiled, and TCRdb retains in-frame clones only, with some absent. This repertoire shows 80,000 or so clones, 95% found once; its top ten account for about 0.7%. Per germline, CDR1 LNHNV and CDR2 YYDKDF (reference sequence). J gave up 5 bases and V 0 bases, and 5 bases lay outside the gene matches. The CDR3 is 15 amino acids. J is TRBJ2-5 and V is TRBV15; 8 nucleotides agree with TRBD2. The sequence came from a woman between 18 and 29 years old in good health and CMV-seronegative. The source material was PBMCs. For the CDR3, the DNA is TGTGCCACCAGCAGAGATGCTAGCGGGCGGGAGACCCAGTACTTC. This gives the protein CATSRDASGRETQYF.